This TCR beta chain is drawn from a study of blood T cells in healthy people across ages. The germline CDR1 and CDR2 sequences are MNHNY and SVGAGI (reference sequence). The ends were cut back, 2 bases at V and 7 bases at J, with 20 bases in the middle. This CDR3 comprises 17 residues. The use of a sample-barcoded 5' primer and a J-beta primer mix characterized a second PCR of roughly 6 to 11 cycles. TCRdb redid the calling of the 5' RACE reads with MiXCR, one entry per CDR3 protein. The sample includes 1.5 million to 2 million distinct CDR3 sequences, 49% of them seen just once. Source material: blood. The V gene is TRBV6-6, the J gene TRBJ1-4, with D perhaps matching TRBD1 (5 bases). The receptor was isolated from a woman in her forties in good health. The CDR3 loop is CASSYPHRGLGSEKLFF. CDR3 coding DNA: TGTGCCAGCAGTTACCCCCACCGGGGCCTAGGAAGTGAAAAACTGTTTTTT.